This TCR beta chain was profiled in a study of blood T cells in healthy people across ages. General study findings and limits: Long-lived donors had more naive CD4+ cells and higher diversity than aged donors.

The CDR3 has 15 residues. J was trimmed by 0 bases and V by 6 bases; bases with no gene match: 8. Germline V gene lookup returns CDR1 SQVTM and CDR2 ANQGSEA. Sample-barcoded 5' priming and a J-beta primer mix drove a second PCR of roughly 7 to 11 cycles. The study obtained at least 3 million CDR3-containing paired-end reads from every sample. TCRdb called the 5' RACE reads again in MiXCR, with one record for every CDR3 protein. Altogether 800,000 or so distinct CDR3 sequences are present, 25% being singletons, with the ten largest covering around 3.6%. Only a few counts were recorded for this clonotype. Its antigen remains unidentified. The data also belong to a second study, concerning T cells of mothers and their children. As that study records: The authors found no persistent microchimeric T cell clones.

The TCR originated in a boy younger than 18 in good health. The chain combines TRBV29-1 with TRBJ2-1, with 7 bases aligning to TRBD1. The material sequenced was blood. In nucleotides, the CDR3 is TGCAGCGTGCAACAGGGGTCTCTCTCCTACAATGAGCAGTTCTTC. As protein: CSVQQGSLSYNEQFF.